The table lists the clone carrying this T cell receptor beta chain with a few counts. Its antigen is not identified. J was trimmed by 4 bases and V by 5 bases; bases with no gene match: 7. The CDR3 is made up of 14 amino acids. The germline gives CDR1 SEHNR, CDR2 FQNEAQ (reference sequence). The assay was immunoSEQ multiplex PCR, and TCRdb's table has in-frame clones only and misses some. The data show roughly 120,000 clones, around 90% seen once. This entry belongs to a study of T cell responses to AZD1222 COVID-19 vaccine. Overall study results and limits: Researchers took repertoire samples only after the peak T cell response had come.

The chain employs TRBV7-9 and TRBJ2-7; 8 nucleotides line up with TRBD1. The TCR originated in an adult in good health. The sample here was peripheral blood, taken on day 0 of AZD1222 vaccination. Here the CDR3 reads CASSEDRVPYEQYF. As DNA, the CDR3 is TGTGCCAGCAGCGAGGACAGGGTCCCTTACGAGCAGTACTTC.